This T cell receptor beta chain was obtained from a study of blood T cell repertoires in COVID-19. Whole-study context: Sample material is recorded as cDNA or gDNA derived from T cells, B-cell-depleted T cells, or PBMCs.

From germline, CDR1 is SGHTS and CDR2 YDEGEE. The length of the CDR3 is 13 residues. Trimming shortened V by 4 bases and J by 1 base, and 9 bases separated the two germline ends. In the original processing: Amplifying reference gene primers gave estimates of nucleated cell counts. Produced via immunoSEQ multiplex PCR; TCRdb's table is partial and in-frame only. From that table come the V and J calls and clone size; the DNA was used to work out D and trimming. The sample gives around 110,000 clones, approximately 78% of which show up once; roughly 7.9% is in the top ten. The V gene is TRBV5-8, the J gene TRBJ2-7; D is perhaps TRBD1 (6 bases). This TCR was sampled from an older man with acute or convalescent COVID-19. The sample taken for sequencing was peripheral blood. Here the CDR3 DNA reads TGTGCCAGCAGCACAGGGCATTCCTACGAGCAGTACTTC. It is translated as CASSTGHSYEQYF.